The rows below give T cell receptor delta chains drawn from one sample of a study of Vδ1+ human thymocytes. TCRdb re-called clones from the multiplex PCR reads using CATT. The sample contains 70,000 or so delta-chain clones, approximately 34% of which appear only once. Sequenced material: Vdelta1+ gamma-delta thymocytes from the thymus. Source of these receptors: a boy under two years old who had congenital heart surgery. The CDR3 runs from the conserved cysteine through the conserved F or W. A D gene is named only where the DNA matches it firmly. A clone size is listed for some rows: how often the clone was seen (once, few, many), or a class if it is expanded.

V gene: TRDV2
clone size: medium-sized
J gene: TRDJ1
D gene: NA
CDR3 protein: CACWGAWKLIF
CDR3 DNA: TGTGCCTGCTGGGGTGCGTGGAAACTCATCTTT

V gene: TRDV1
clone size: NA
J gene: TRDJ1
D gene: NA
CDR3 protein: CALGELRGKYTDKLIF
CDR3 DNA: TGTGCTCTTGGGGAACTCAGGGGGAAGTACACCGATAAACTCATCTTT

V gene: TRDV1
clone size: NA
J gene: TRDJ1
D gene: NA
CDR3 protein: CALGGPTQYTDKLIF
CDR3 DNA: TGTGCTCTTGGGGGCCCCACGCAGTACACCGATAAACTCATCTTT

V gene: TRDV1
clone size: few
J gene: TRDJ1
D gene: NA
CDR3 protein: CALGVPTRGGPPGVKLIF
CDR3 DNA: TGTGCTCTTGGGGTCCCCACGCGAGGTGGCCCCCCGGGGGTTAAACTCATCTTT

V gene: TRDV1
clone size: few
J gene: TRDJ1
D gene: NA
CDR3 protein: CALGEVFDPLSPPNDKLIF
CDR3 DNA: TGTGCTCTTGGGGAAGTTTTTGATCCTCTTTCTCCACCCAACGATAAACTCATCTTT

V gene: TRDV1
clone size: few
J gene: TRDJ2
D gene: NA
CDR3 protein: CALGELLVQGMTAQLFF
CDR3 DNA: TGTGCTCTTGGGGAACTATTGGTTCAGGGGATGACAGCACAACTCTTCTTT

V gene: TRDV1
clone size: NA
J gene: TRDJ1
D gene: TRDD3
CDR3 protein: CALGELRGLPPYWGIFTDKLIF
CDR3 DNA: TGTGCTCTTGGGGAACTTAGAGGCCTTCCCCCTTACTGGGGGATTTTCACCGATAAACTCATCTTT

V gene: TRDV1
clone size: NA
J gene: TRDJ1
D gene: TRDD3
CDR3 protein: CALGELETWGNLTGPYTDKLIF
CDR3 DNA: TGTGCTCTTGGGGAACTAGAGACTTGGGGGAACCTCACTGGTCCGTACACCGATAAACTCATCTTT

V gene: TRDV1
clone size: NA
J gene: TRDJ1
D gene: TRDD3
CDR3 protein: CALGELSWGPPISFYTDKLIF
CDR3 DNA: TGTGCTCTTGGGGAACTGAGCTGGGGGCCTCCCATTAGCTTTTACACCGATAAACTCATCTTT

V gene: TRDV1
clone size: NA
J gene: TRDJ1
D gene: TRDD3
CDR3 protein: CALAEPLHWGRFTTDKLIF
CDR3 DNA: TGTGCTCTTGCGGAACCCCTTCACTGGGGGAGGTTCACCACCGATAAACTCATCTTT

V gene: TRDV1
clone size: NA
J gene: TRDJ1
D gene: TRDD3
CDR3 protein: CALGVPSSSGGYEYTDKLIF
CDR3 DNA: TGTGCTCTTGGGGTACCTTCCTCCTCCGGGGGATACGAGTACACCGATAAACTCATCTTT

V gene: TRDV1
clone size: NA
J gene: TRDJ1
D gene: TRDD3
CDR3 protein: CALGTNLWGTERLTDKLIF
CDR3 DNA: TGTGCTCTTGGGACGAACCTCTGGGGGACAGAACGCCTTACCGATAAACTCATCTTT

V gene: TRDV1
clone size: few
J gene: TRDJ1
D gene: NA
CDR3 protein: CALGDLPTSPWALHLRKLIF
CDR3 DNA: TGTGCTCTTGGGGACCTTCCGACTTCCCCCTGGGCTCTTCACCTTCGTAAACTCATCTTT

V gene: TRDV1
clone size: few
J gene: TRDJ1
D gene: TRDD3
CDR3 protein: CALGTYLWGIRTGKLIF
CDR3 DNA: TGTGCTCTTGGGACTTACCTTTGGGGGATACGGACGGGTAAACTCATCTTT

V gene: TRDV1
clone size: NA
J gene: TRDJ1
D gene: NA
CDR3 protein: CAFGVLVSGTPHRLTDKLIF
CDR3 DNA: TGTGCTTTTGGGGTCCTGGTGAGTGGGACCCCTCACCGCCTCACCGATAAACTCATCTTT

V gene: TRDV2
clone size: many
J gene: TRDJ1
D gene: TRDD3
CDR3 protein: CACDTQVGIPGDKLIF
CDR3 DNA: TGTGCCTGTGACACACAAGTGGGGATACCGGGAGATAAACTCATCTTT

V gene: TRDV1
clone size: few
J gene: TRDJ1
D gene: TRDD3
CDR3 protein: CALGEPILAFHRTGGYTTDKLIF
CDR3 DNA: TGTGCTCTTGGGGAACCCATTCTGGCCTTCCACCGTACTGGGGGATACACGACCGATAAACTCATCTTT

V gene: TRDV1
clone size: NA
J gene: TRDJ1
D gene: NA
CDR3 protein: CALGEPGGVLTDKLIF
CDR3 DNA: TGTGCTCTTGGGGAACCCGGGGGGGTCCTTACCGATAAACTCATCTTT

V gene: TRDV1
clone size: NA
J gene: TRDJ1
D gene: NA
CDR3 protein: CALGELETYTDKLIF
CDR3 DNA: TGTGCTCTTGGGGAACTAGAGACGTACACCGATAAACTCATCTTT

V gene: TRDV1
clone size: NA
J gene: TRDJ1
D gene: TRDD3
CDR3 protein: CALGVLGDGRYTDKLIF
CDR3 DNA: TGTGCTCTTGGCGTACTGGGGGACGGGAGGTACACCGATAAACTCATCTTT

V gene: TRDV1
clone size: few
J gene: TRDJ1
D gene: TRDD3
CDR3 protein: CALGEPEHWGIFWPNTDKLIF
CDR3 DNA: TGTGCTCTTGGGGAACCTGAACACTGGGGGATATTTTGGCCAAACACCGATAAACTCATCTTT

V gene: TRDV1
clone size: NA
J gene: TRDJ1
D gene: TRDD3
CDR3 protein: CALGEVPLPLGDTPDGKLIF
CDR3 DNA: TGTGCTCTTGGGGAAGTGCCCCTTCCCCTGGGGGATACGCCCGATGGTAAACTCATCTTT

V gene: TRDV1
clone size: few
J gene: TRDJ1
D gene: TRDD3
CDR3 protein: CALGEDNQRGDYTDKLIF
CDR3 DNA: TGTGCTCTTGGGGAAGATAATCAACGGGGGGATTACACCGATAAACTCATCTTT

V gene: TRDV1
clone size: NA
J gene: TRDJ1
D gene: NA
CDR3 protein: CALGGQISRTGDYTDKLIF
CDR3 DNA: TGTGCTCTTGGGGGCCAGATTTCCCGTACTGGTGACTACACGGATAAACTCATCTTT

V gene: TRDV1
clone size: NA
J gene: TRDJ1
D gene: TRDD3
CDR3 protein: CALGESGAFLLGDRSYTDKLIF
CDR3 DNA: TGTGCTCTTGGGGAATCCGGGGCCTTCCTACTGGGGGATAGATCATACACCGATAAACTCATCTTT

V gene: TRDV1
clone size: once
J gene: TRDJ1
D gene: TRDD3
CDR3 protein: CALGELVRLPRNWGIRDKLIF
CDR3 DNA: TGTGCTCTTGGGGAACTAGTAAGGCTTCCTCGGAACTGGGGGATACGGGATAAACTCATCTTT

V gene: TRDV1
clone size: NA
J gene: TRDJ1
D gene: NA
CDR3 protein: CALGEPEGEFVHTAADKLIF
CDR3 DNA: TGTGCTCTTGGGGAACCCGAGGGGGAGTTCGTCCATACCGCCGCCGATAAACTCATCTTT

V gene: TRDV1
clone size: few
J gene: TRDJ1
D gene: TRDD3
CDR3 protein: CALGEPPDYRTGGSGYTDKLIF
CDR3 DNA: TGTGCTCTTGGGGAACCACCCGACTACCGTACTGGGGGATCAGGATACACCGATAAACTCATCTTT

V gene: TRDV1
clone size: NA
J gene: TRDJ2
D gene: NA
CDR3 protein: CALGERVGGPLRLFF
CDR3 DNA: TGTGCTCTTGGGGAAAGGGTGGGGGGCCCGCTAAGGCTCTTCTTT